One sample yielded the 14 T cell receptor beta chains listed below, sequenced in a study of T cell changes during pregnancy in multiple sclerosis. Assay: immunoSEQ multiplex PCR; the TCRdb copy retains only in-frame clones and omits some. The table lists around 56,000 clones, about nine tenths of them singletons. The sequencing used peripheral blood, collected in the first trimester of pregnancy. Receptor source: a female donor in good health, enrolled as a control in a pregnancy study.

This clone has more than one count but fewer than ten. V and J are TRBV7-9 and TRBJ2-7; D perhaps matches TRBD1 (5 bases). Trimming took off 5 bases at V and 0 bases at J, with 11 bases between the two ends. Per the germline V gene, CDR1 is SEHNR and CDR2 is FQNEAQ (reference sequence). CDR3 length: 14 residues. CDR3: CASSPQTVSYEQYF. CDR3 DNA: TGTGCCAGCAGCCCCCAGACAGTCTCCTACGAGCAGTACTTC. The entire variable domain, with the rest obtained from reference TRBV7-9 and TRBJ2-7, is as follows: DTGVSQNPRHKITKRGQNVTFRCDPISEHNRLYWYRQTLGQGPEFLTYFQNEAQLEKSRLLSDRFSAERPKGSFSTLEIQRTEQGDSAMYLCASSPQTVSYEQYFGPGTRLTVT.

With respect to this clone: This sample also contains other DNA sequences that code for the same CDR3. CDR3 residues: CASSIDSPTEAFF. DNA for the CDR3: TGTGCCAGTAGTATTGACAGTCCGACTGAAGCTTTCTTT. The chain recombines TRBV19 with TRBJ1-1, with a possible D match to TRBD1 (5 bases). V was trimmed by 3 bases and J by 5 bases, leaving 10 bases between them. The CDR3 covers 13 residues. The germline CDR1 and CDR2 sequences are LNHDA and SQIVND (reference sequence). The full variable domain, its missing parts supplied by reference TRBV19 and TRBJ1-1, is DGGITQSPKYLFRKEGQNVTLSCEQNLNHDAMYWYRQDPGQGLRLIYYSQIVNDFQKGDIAEGYSVSREKKESFPLTVTSAQKNPTAFYLCASSIDSPTEAFFGQGTRLTVV.

The chain recombines TRBV19 with TRBJ2-7; possibly TRBD1 for D (6 bases). The CDR3 is made up of 13 amino acids. V was pared by 3 bases and J by 0 bases, with 6 bases between. The germline V gene has CDR1 LNHDA and CDR2 SQIVND (reference sequence). CDR3 sequence (DNA): TGTGCCAGTAGTATGGACAGCTCCTACGAGCAGTACTTC. This translates into CASSMDSSYEQYF. Looking up the rest from reference TRBV19 and TRBJ2-7 gives the full variable domain: DGGITQSPKYLFRKEGQNVTLSCEQNLNHDAMYWYRQDPGQGLRLIYYSQIVNDFQKGDIAEGYSVSREKKESFPLTVTSAQKNPTAFYLCASSMDSSYEQYFGPGTRLTVT.

This clone was detected only once. V usage is TRBV10-1 and J usage is TRBJ1-4; 9 bases fit TRBD1. Trimming removed 6 bases from V and 6 bases from J; junction bases left unmatched: 5. CDR1 WNHNN and CDR2 SYGVQD come from the germline V gene (reference sequence). CDR3 length equals 14 residues. The CDR3 region has the DNA TGCGCCAGCAGCCGGGACAGGGTCGATGAAAAACTGTTTTTT. Its protein is CASSRDRVDEKLFF.

The rearrangement links TRBV5-4 to TRBJ1-4; 9 bases map to TRBD1. V dropped 4 bases and J dropped 8; count of bases not matched to a gene: 6. The CDR3 has 14 amino acids. CDR1 is SGHNT, CDR2 YYREEE, per germline (reference sequence). CDR3 sequence: CASSQQGAGEKLFF. For the CDR3, the DNA is TGTGCCAGCAGCCAACAGGGGGCAGGGGAAAAACTGTTTTTT.

The rearrangement links TRBV5-1 to TRBJ2-5, with D tentatively TRBD2 (5 bases). With 0 bases removed from V and 4 bases from J, the gap between germline ends came to 13 bases. This CDR3 spans 15 amino acids. Looked up from germline, CDR1 is SGHRS and CDR2 is YFSETQ. CDR3 residues: CASSLEGQRGETQYF. The CDR3 DNA follows: TGCGCCAGCAGCTTGGAAGGCCAACGGGGAGAGACCCAGTACTTC.

V usage is TRBV6-5 and J usage is TRBJ1-2; 8 nucleotides align to TRBD1. The CDR3 length is 16 residues. V was clipped by 2 bases and J by 4 bases; unmatched bases: 9. Germline V gives CDR1 MNHEY, CDR2 SVGAGI. The CDR3 sequence is CASSYTTRGLAYGYTF. CDR3 DNA sequence: TGTGCCAGCAGTTACACAACCAGGGGGCTTGCCTATGGCTACACCTTC.

Turning to this clone: The germline gene is not matched at one end of the junction; a read error may be the cause. The V and J genes are TRBV20-1 and TRBJ1-4; tentative D call: TRBD1 (6 bases). The length of the CDR3 is 10 residues. Per germline, CDR1 DFQATT and CDR2 SNEGSKA (reference sequence). The CDR3 loop is CSAHLGGPIF. The CDR3 DNA follows: TGCAGTGCTCACCTAGGGGGTCCGATTTTT.

This chain links TRBV7-2 with TRBJ2-5; TRBD1 might be the D (6 bases). The CDR3 spans 13 residues. Germline assignment: CDR1 SGHTA and CDR2 FQGNSA. The V end lost 4 bases, the J end lost 9 bases, and 15 bases lay between the germline ends. CDR3 amino acids: CASSSRGQQSQYF. In DNA form, the CDR3 reads TGTGCCAGCAGCTCCAGGGGCCAGCAGTCCCAGTACTTC.

The V call is TRBV5-6, the J call TRBJ2-7, with D hard to call. V lost 1 base, J lost 7 bases, and 12 bases lay in between. The CDR3 extends over 13 amino acids. The V gene's germline CDR1 is SGHDT and CDR2 YYEEEE. The chain's CDR3 is CASSLPPWREQYF. The CDR3 coding sequence is TGTGCCAGCAGCTTGCCCCCATGGCGGGAGCAGTACTTC.

The CDR3 loop reads CASSHLNPLDTQYF. CDR3 DNA sequence: TGCGCCAGCAGCCATCTAAACCCTCTGGATACGCAGTATTTT. The chain recombines TRBV4-1 with TRBJ2-3, with unresolved D. The CDR3 extends over 14 amino acids. The V gene's germline CDR1 is MGHRA and CDR2 YSYEKL. The V and J ends lost 3 bases and 6 bases respectively, with 13 bases between them.

This chain uses TRBV5-1 with TRBJ2-2; TRBD2 agrees at 7 bases. V lost 0 bases and J lost 1; bases outside the gene matches: 3. The CDR3 is 16 residues long. Germline V lookup: CDR1 SGHRS, CDR2 YFSETQ. The CDR3 is CASSLAGGGNTGELFF. In DNA, the CDR3 is TGCGCCAGCAGCTTGGCCGGCGGGGGGAACACCGGGGAGCTGTTTTTT.

This clone was seen only once. J is TRBJ1-1 and V is TRBV27; weak D call: TRBD1 (5 bases). V was cut by 7 bases and J by 5 bases, with 17 bases left in between. Germline V gene data show CDR1 as MNHEY and CDR2 as SMNVEV (reference sequence). The CDR3 has 14 residues. This chain's CDR3 is CASTYLGGRTEAFF. In nucleotides, the CDR3 is TGTGCCAGCACCTACCTCGGGGGACGGACTGAAGCTTTCTTT.

The rearrangement uses TRBV27 and TRBJ2-7; possible D gene TRBD1, 6 bases. The ends were cut back, 6 bases at V and 3 bases at J, with 12 bases in the middle. The CDR3 spans 13 residues. Germline CDR1 is MNHEY and CDR2 is SMNVEV (reference sequence). In DNA form, the CDR3 reads TGTGCCAGCAGGTCTACAGGGAACTACGAGCAGTACTTC. This codes for CASRSTGNYEQYF.